This T cell receptor (beta chain) is from a study of T cell responses to AZD1222 COVID-19 vaccine. The study, taken as a whole, reports: Vaccine-associated CD4 TCRs ranged over spike, dominating at 160-218 and 743-854.

Assay used: immunoSEQ multiplex PCR; TCRdb lists only in-frame clones, some missing. The sample holds just over 150,000 clones, 87% seen once. The length of the CDR3 is 17 residues. From germline, CDR1 is LGHDT and CDR2 YNNKEL (reference sequence). Trimming shortened V by 0 bases and J by 7 bases, and 18 bases separated the two germline ends. This clone has just a few counts. Its target is not known. The clonotype originates from an adult who received the AZD1222 COVID-19 vaccine. Sequenced material: peripheral blood, taken 28 days after the second AZD1222 dose. The V gene is TRBV3-1 (or the pseudogene TRBV3-2), the J gene TRBJ2-2, with D possibly matching TRBD2 (6 bases). CDR3 protein: CASSQDRAGSRGGELFF. DNA of the CDR3: TGTGCCAGCAGCCAAGATCGGGCGGGATCCCGGGGCGGGGAGCTGTTTTTT.